What follows is one T cell receptor (beta chain) and its context. The entry originates in a study of control samples from healthy donors and cancer patients. CDR3 size: 13 residues. V shed 3 bases and J shed 2 bases, with 7 bases lying between them. Germline V gene sequence: CDR1 LNHDA, CDR2 SQIVND (reference sequence). Data came from immunoSEQ multiplex PCR; TCRdb stores just in-frame clones and leaves some out. The sample consists of about 90,000 clones, 90% of them appearing once. The chain employs TRBV19 and TRBJ1-2, with D hard to call. The receptor was isolated from a woman younger than 35 in good health. Material for sequencing was blood. Here the CDR3 DNA reads TGTGCCAGTAGTATTCAGCAAAACTATGGCTACACCTTC. It translates to CASSIQQNYGYTF.